This T cell receptor (beta chain) was recorded in a study of T cell repertoires in cytomegalovirus infection. Many counts were recorded for this clonotype. This CDR3 region has 16 residues. V was clipped by 4 bases and J by 4 bases; unmatched bases: 9. CDR1 SGHVS and CDR2 FQNEAQ come from the germline V gene. A single record per CDR3 protein comes from TCRdb applying MiXCR to the reads. The repertoire has 200,000 to 300,000 distinct CDR3 sequences, approximately 9.1% of them found once; the top ten carry more than 12%. The sample consisted of PBMCs. This TCR was recovered from a human donor in good health (CMV status not recorded). Some clones in this sample may be carry-over from other donors' samples. This rearrangement joins TRBV7-8 to TRBJ2-7, with 11 bases lining up with TRBD2. The CDR3 DNA sequence: TGTGCCAGCAGCTCGGGACTAGCGGAGAACCCATACGAGCAGTACTTC. This gives the protein CASSSGLAENPYEQYF.